These 27 T cell receptor beta chains were sequenced from one sample in a study of blood T cell repertoires in COVID-19. Generated by immunoSEQ multiplex PCR, the TCRdb table keeps only in-frame clones and is missing some. This table holds about 61,000 clones, more than 70% found once. Sequenced sample: peripheral blood. The source of these receptors is a man in his 60s with acute or convalescent COVID-19.

This clone occurred a few times. This chain connects TRBV15 to TRBJ2-7; 7 bases match TRBD1. Germline lookup yields CDR1 LNHNV and CDR2 YYDKDF (reference sequence). This CDR3 contains 15 residues. V lost 0 bases, J lost 3 bases, and 5 bases stayed unmatched. CDR3 nucleotide sequence: TGTGCCACCAGCAGAGACAAGACAGGGATCTACGAGCAGTACTTC. The encoded protein is CATSRDKTGIYEQYF.

The rearrangement joins TRBV6-9 to TRBJ2-7; a possible D gene is TRBD2 (6 bases). Germline V gene sequence: CDR1 MNHGY, CDR2 SVAAGI. This CDR3 is 11 amino acids long. V was pared by 9 bases and J by 5 bases, with 11 bases between. The CDR3 DNA reads as TGTGCCAGAACAGGAGGGAACGAGCAGTACTTC. This sequence encodes CARTGGNEQYF.

This chain joins TRBV10-2 and TRBJ2-1; TRBD2 aligns across 13 bases. Germline V gene lookup returns CDR1 WSHSY and CDR2 SAAADI. The CDR3 has 20 residues. The J segment lost 8 bases and the V segment lost 1 base, leaving 17 bases of the junction unmatched. Here the CDR3 DNA reads TGCGCCAGCAGTGAGTTGCCAGGAGCCGTAACTAGCGGGGGGGCTTATGAGCAGTTCTTC. Amino acid sequence: CASSELPGAVTSGGAYEQFF.

The rearrangement links TRBV6-5 to TRBJ1-5; D remains ambiguous. Germline CDR1 MNHEY, CDR2 SVGAGI. The CDR3 spans 13 residues. Deletions cut 10 bases from V and 1 base from J, with 11 bases between. The DNA of the CDR3 is TGTGCCACCATTACAGAGAGCAATCAGCCCCAGCATTTT. The encoded protein is CATITESNQPQHF.

The rearrangement joins TRBV10-1 to TRBJ1-1; D might be TRBD1 (6 bases). The germline CDR1 and CDR2 sequences are WNHNN and SYGVQD (reference sequence). There are 13 residues in the CDR3. V was cut by 5 bases and J by 3 bases, with 10 bases left in between. The CDR3 loop reads CASSSGADTEAFF. CDR3 nucleotide sequence: TGCGCCAGCAGTTCAGGGGCGGACACTGAAGCTTTCTTT.

The rearrangement uses TRBV5-1 and TRBJ1-2; D is uncertain. The V end lost 2 bases, the J end lost 2 bases, and 7 bases lay between the germline ends. Per germline, CDR1 SGHRS and CDR2 YFSETQ. CDR3 length: 13 residues. CDR3 coding DNA: TGCGCCAGCAGCTTTGAGGAGAACTATGGCTACACCTTC. As protein: CASSFEENYGYTF.

This clone has just one count. DNA for the CDR3: TGTGCCAGCAGCTTCAATGGGGGGGGTTCTGAAGCTTTCTTT. This codes for CASSFNGGGSEAFF. The chain carries TRBV7-2 and TRBJ1-1; D perhaps matches TRBD1 (5 bases). V lost 3 bases and J lost 6, with 14 bases in between. CDR3 length equals 14 residues. Germline loops: CDR1 SGHTA, CDR2 FQGNSA.

In regard to this clone: This specimen includes other DNA sequences encoding the same CDR3. This chain connects TRBV6-2 or TRBV6-3 to TRBJ1-5; D remains ambiguous. Trimming removed 6 bases at V and 2 bases at J, with 8 bases between. This CDR3 region has 13 residues. Germline CDR1 reads MNHEY; CDR2 reads SVGEGT. CDR3 bases: TGTGCCAGCAGCCCCCGGGGCAATCAGCCCCAGCATTTT. It yields the protein CASSPRGNQPQHF.

This rearrangement joins TRBV3-1 (or the pseudogene TRBV3-2) to TRBJ1-2; D not resolved. This CDR3 has 15 residues. V lost 0 bases and J 5 bases, leaving 13 bases between the germline ends. Germline CDR1 reads LGHDT; CDR2 reads YNNKEL (reference sequence). CDR3: CASSQDGRVGYGYTF. The CDR3, as DNA: TGTGCCAGCAGCCAAGATGGGAGGGTAGGGTATGGCTACACCTTC.

The CDR3 region is CASSGIGANYNSPLHF. The CDR3 DNA reads TGTGCCAGCAGTGGGATAGGGGCTAACTATAATTCACCCCTCCACTTT. V gene TRBV2 combines with J gene TRBJ1-6; a possible D gene is TRBD1 (5 bases). Germline CDR1 SNHLY, CDR2 FYNNEI. Trimming removed 4 bases at V and 3 bases at J, with 13 bases between. There are 16 residues in the CDR3.

This chain uses TRBV9 with TRBJ1-5; D gene ambiguous. Germline CDR1 reads SGDLS; CDR2 reads YYNGEE. This CDR3 region has 15 residues. Deletions cut 4 bases from V and 4 bases from J, with 15 bases between. CDR3 sequence reads: CASSPPGGGNQPQHF. The CDR3 DNA reads TGTGCCAGCAGCCCCCCGGGAGGCGGGAATCAGCCCCAGCATTTT. The variable domain in full, with the rest retrieved from reference TRBV9 and TRBJ1-5, is DSGVTQTPKHLITATGQRVTLRCSPRSGDLSVYWYQQSLDQGLQFLIQYYNGEERAKGNILERFSAQQFPDLHSELNLSSLELGDSALYFCASSPPGGGNQPQHFGDGTRLSIL.

V and J are TRBV2 and TRBJ2-7, with a tentative D call TRBD1 (6 bases). V was cut by 2 bases and J by 3 bases, with 11 bases left in between. Germline V gene data show CDR1 as SNHLY and CDR2 as FYNNEI. The length of the CDR3 is 14 residues. The CDR3 DNA reads TGTGCCAGCAGTGAAAGTGTGACAGGCTACGAGCAGTACTTC. Its protein product is CASSESVTGYEQYF. The full variable domain, in which reference TRBV2 and TRBJ2-7 provide the parts outside the CDR3, is EPEVTQTPSHQVTQMGQEVILRCVPISNHLYFYWYRQILGQKVEFLVSFYNNEISEKSEIFDDQFSVERPDGSNFTLKIRSTKLEDSAMYFCASSESVTGYEQYFGPGTRLTVT.

In its sample, this clone ranks as medium-sized. J is TRBJ2-1 and V is TRBV6-2 or TRBV6-3; D may be TRBD1 (6 bases). The V gene's germline CDR1 is MNHEY and CDR2 SVGEGT. The V end was cut by 6 bases, the J end by 9 bases, with 12 bases between. The CDR3 is 12 amino acids. The CDR3 protein is CASSYTGSEQFF. In DNA form, the CDR3 reads TGTGCCAGCAGCTATACAGGGTCTGAGCAGTTCTTC.

The rearrangement links TRBV2 to TRBJ1-1; TRBD1 agrees at 9 bases. V shed 1 base, J shed 5 bases, and the junction held 2 bases outside the gene matches. Germline CDR1 SNHLY, CDR2 FYNNEI. This CDR3 contains 14 residues. The CDR3 DNA reads as TGTGCCAGCAGTGAAGGGACAGGGGTAACTGAAGCTTTCTTT. Translating it yields CASSEGTGVTEAFF.

V and J are TRBV7-2 and TRBJ1-1; D remains ambiguous. Trimming took off 2 bases at V and 5 bases at J, with 15 bases between the two ends. Germline V gene lookup returns CDR1 SGHTA and CDR2 FQGNSA. The length of the CDR3 is 15 residues. CDR3 sequence: CASSLIPGLGTEAFF. Here the CDR3 DNA reads TGTGCCAGCAGCTTAATCCCGGGTCTCGGGACTGAAGCTTTCTTT.

The table lists this clone with a count of one. This rearrangement joins TRBV6-5 to TRBJ1-1; a weak D match, TRBD1 (6 bases). The V gene lost 0 bases and the J gene lost 1 base, with 9 bases spanning the gap. From germline, CDR1 is MNHEY and CDR2 SVGAGI. The CDR3 is 15 residues long. CDR3 nucleotides: TGTGCCAGCAGTTACTCGGGGACACAGAACACTGAAGCTTTCTTT. It encodes CASSYSGTQNTEAFF.

The chain combines TRBV11-2 with TRBJ1-3, with D uncertain. The CDR3 contains 14 residues. Trimming removed 3 bases at V and 0 bases at J, with 6 bases between. Per the germline V gene, CDR1 is SGHAT and CDR2 is FQNNGV. The CDR3 bases are TGTGCCAGCAGCTTGGAGAGCTCTGGAAACACCATATATTTT. It codes for CASSLESSGNTIYF.

The chain recombines TRBV3-1 (or the pseudogene TRBV3-2) with TRBJ1-4, with unresolved D. Germline CDR1 is LGHDT and CDR2 is YNNKEL (reference sequence). This CDR3 comprises 16 residues. V was clipped by 4 bases and J by 15 bases, with 27 bases between them. DNA of the CDR3: TGTGCCAGCAGCCCCTACGGGGAGGGAGGGCGAGGATTTTTGTTTTTT. This translates into CASSPYGEGGRGFLFF.

The gene calls are TRBV6-5 and TRBJ2-7; 7 nucleotides match TRBD2. J lost 0 bases, V lost 6 bases, and 8 bases had no gene match. The CDR3 sequence is 15 residues long. Per the germline V gene, CDR1 is MNHEY and CDR2 is SVGAGI. The CDR3 nucleotides read TGTGCCAGCAGCCCGGGACTATCCCCCTCCTACGAGCAGTACTTC. This gives the protein CASSPGLSPSYEQYF.

This chain links TRBV18 with TRBJ1-5; 10 positions match TRBD1. Per germline, CDR1 KGHSH and CDR2 LQKENI. There are 15 residues in the CDR3. Trimming at V came to 6 bases and at J to 4 bases, leaving 6 bases not matched to a gene. CDR3 region: CASSSGTGDNQPQHF. The CDR3 DNA reads as TGTGCCAGCTCGTCCGGGACAGGGGATAATCAGCCCCAGCATTTT.

The chain has TRBV6-6 and TRBJ1-1; 8 bases are a match to TRBD1. This CDR3 has 15 amino acids. V dropped 6 bases and J dropped 0; count of bases not matched to a gene: 6. The germline CDR1 and CDR2 sequences are MNHNY and SVGAGI (reference sequence). CDR3 in amino acids: CASSSAGQVNTEAFF. DNA for the CDR3: TGTGCCAGCAGCTCCGCGGGACAGGTGAACACTGAAGCTTTCTTT.

The chain links TRBV3-1 (or the pseudogene TRBV3-2) to TRBJ1-2, with TRBD1 identical over 9 bases. This CDR3 contains 14 residues. CDR1 and CDR2 (germline): LGHDT, YNNKEL (reference sequence). J lost 6 bases, V lost 3 bases, and 5 bases had no gene match. As DNA, the CDR3 is TGTGCCAGCAGCCAGACGACAGGGGGTGATGGCTACACCTTC. It codes for CASSQTTGGDGYTF.

The V gene is TRBV5-1, the J gene TRBJ2-5, with 7 positions matching TRBD2. Trimming removed 3 bases from V and 3 bases from J; junction bases left unmatched: 8. Germline CDR1 reads SGHRS; CDR2 reads YFSETQ. The length of the CDR3 is 15 residues. CDR3 residues: CASSSMTSPEETQYF. CDR3 nucleotide sequence: TGCGCCAGCAGCTCAATGACTAGCCCCGAAGAGACCCAGTACTTC. The complete variable domain, with remaining parts taken from reference TRBV5-1 and TRBJ2-5, reads KAGVTQTPRYLIKTRGQQVTLSCSPISGHRSVSWYQQTPGQGLQFLFEYFSETQRNKGNFPGRFSGRQFSNSRSEMNVSTLELGDSALYLCASSSMTSPEETQYFGPGTRLLVL.

This chain links TRBV5-1 with TRBJ2-7; possible D gene TRBD2, 6 bases. Germline V gene sequence: CDR1 SGHRS, CDR2 YFSETQ. CDR3 size: 15 residues. The germline V and J ends were trimmed by 0 bases and 0 bases, with 10 bases remaining between them. The CDR3 reads CASSLGGGSSYEQYF. In nucleotides, the CDR3 is TGCGCCAGCAGCTTGGGTGGGGGGAGCTCCTACGAGCAGTACTTC.

This clone was seen more than once but under ten times. V and J are TRBV18 and TRBJ1-3, with D unresolved. V dropped 10 bases and J dropped 0 bases, with 7 bases sitting between them. CDR1 is KGHSH, CDR2 LQKENI, per germline. The CDR3 length is 12 residues. CDR3 DNA: TGTGCCACGGAGGGCTCTGGAAACACCATATATTTT. Protein: CATEGSGNTIYF.

The chain is built from TRBV2 and TRBJ2-6; 9 positions match TRBD1. Looked up from germline, CDR1 is SNHLY and CDR2 is FYNNEI. The CDR3 runs to 18 residues. The trim removed 5 bases at V and 3 bases at J, leaving 11 bases unmatched. The CDR3 DNA is TGTGCCAGCAGTCCACCGGGACAGGGTTTAATTGGGGCCAACGTCCTGACTTTC. Residues: CASSPPGQGLIGANVLTF.

This clone showed up just once. This rearrangement joins TRBV6-5 to TRBJ1-2, with 7 bases that match TRBD1. CDR1 and CDR2 from the germline V gene are MNHEY and SVGAGI. CDR3 length: 14 residues. Trimming removed 3 bases from V and 8 bases from J; junction bases left unmatched: 9. This CDR3 reads CASSYNRGREGYTF. Here the CDR3 DNA reads TGTGCCAGCAGTTATAACAGGGGAAGGGAAGGCTACACCTTC.